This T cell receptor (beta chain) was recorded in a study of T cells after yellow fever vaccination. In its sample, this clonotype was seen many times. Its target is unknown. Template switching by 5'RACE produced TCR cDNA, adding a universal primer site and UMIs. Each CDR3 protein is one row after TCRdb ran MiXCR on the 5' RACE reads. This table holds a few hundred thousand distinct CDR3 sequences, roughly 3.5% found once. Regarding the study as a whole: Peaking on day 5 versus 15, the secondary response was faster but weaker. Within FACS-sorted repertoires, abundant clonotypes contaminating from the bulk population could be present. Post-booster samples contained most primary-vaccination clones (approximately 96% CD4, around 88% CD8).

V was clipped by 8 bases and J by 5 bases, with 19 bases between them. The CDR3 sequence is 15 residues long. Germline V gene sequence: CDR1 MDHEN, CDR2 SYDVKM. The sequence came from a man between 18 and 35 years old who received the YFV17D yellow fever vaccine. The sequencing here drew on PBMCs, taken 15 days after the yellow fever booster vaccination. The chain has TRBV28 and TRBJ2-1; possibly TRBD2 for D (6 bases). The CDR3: CASRGGSSGNNEQFF. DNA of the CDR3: TGTGCCAGCCGTGGAGGGAGCTCGGGAAACAATGAGCAGTTCTTC.